The 14 T cell receptor beta chains reported below all come from one sample, sequenced in a study of cytomegalovirus exposure and HLA in healthy donors. Researchers ran the PCR with 60 Vbeta and 13 Jbeta primers. Assay used: immunoSEQ multiplex PCR; TCRdb lists only in-frame clones, some missing. The profile shows approximately 200,000 clones, around 81% of them singletons. Material: PBMCs. The receptor set was obtained from a young woman in good health and CMV-seropositive.

The chain joins TRBV7-9 to TRBJ2-5; 9 nucleotides line up with TRBD1. J gave up 5 bases and V 5 bases, and 15 bases lay outside the gene matches. Germline CDR1 SEHNR, CDR2 FQNEAQ (reference sequence). CDR3 length equals 17 residues. CDR3 protein: CASSPRSTGGARETQYF. The CDR3 DNA follows: TGTGCCAGCAGCCCGCGTTCAACAGGGGGCGCCCGGGAGACCCAGTACTTC.

This clone was detected a few times. The chain joins TRBV7-3 to TRBJ2-2; the D gene is possibly TRBD1 (6 bases). Germline V gives CDR1 SGHTA, CDR2 FQGTGA. V was trimmed by 5 bases and J by 0 bases, leaving 10 bases between them. The CDR3 consists of 15 residues. The CDR3 bases are TGTGCCAGCAGCGCCGCAGGGGCGAACACCGGGGAGCTGTTTTTT. Residues: CASSAAGANTGELFF.

This sequence joins TRBV6-1 and TRBJ2-7; 8 bases are a match to TRBD2. The J segment lost 0 bases and the V segment lost 6 bases, leaving 4 bases of the junction unmatched. CDR3 size: 14 residues. CDR1 and CDR2 from the germline V gene are MNHNS and SASEGT. The CDR3 loop is CASSPGGSSYEQYV. CDR3 bases: TGTGCCAGCAGCCCGGGAGGGAGCTCCTACGAGCAGTACGTC.

The chain recombines TRBV7-2 with TRBJ1-1; no clear D. CDR1 is SGHTA, CDR2 FQGNSA, per germline. The CDR3 spans 13 residues. V lost 5 bases and J lost 0, with 7 bases in between. CDR3 sequence: CASSLSMNTEAFF. CDR3 DNA sequence: TGTGCCAGCAGCCTCTCTATGAACACTGAAGCTTTCTTT.

The chain carries TRBV4-1 and TRBJ1-1; tentatively, D is TRBD1 (5 bases). V lost 0 bases and J lost 1, with 9 bases in between. Per the germline V gene, CDR1 is MGHRA and CDR2 is YSYEKL. The CDR3 loop spans 15 amino acids. The CDR3 bases are TGCGCCAGCAGCCAAGAAAGGGGCGCGAACACTGAAGCTTTCTTT. It encodes CASSQERGANTEAFF.

J is TRBJ1-2 and V is TRBV29-1, with 10 bases aligning to TRBD1. The J segment lost 3 bases and the V segment lost 4 bases, leaving 2 bases of the junction unmatched. The germline gives CDR1 SQVTM, CDR2 ANQGSEA. This CDR3 spans 13 amino acids. DNA for the CDR3: TGCAGCGTTGCGACAGGGGGCTACTATGGCTACACCTTC. Amino acids: CSVATGGYYGYTF.

DNA for the CDR3: TGTGCCAGCAGCTTACCGGAGGGTTTGGAAGAGACCCAGTACTTC. It encodes CASSLPEGLEETQYF. This chain connects TRBV7-2 to TRBJ2-5; a weak D match, TRBD2 (6 bases). CDR1 and CDR2 from the germline V gene are SGHTA and FQGNSA. The CDR3 loop spans 15 amino acids. Trimming pared 2 bases from V and 3 bases from J, leaving 13 bases between. The full variable domain, rest sourced from reference TRBV7-2 and TRBJ2-5, is GAGVSQSPSNKVTEKGKDVELRCDPISGHTALYWYRQSLGQGLEFLIYFQGNSAPDKSGLPSDRFSAERTGGSVSTLTIQRTQQEDSAVYLCASSLPEGLEETQYFGPGTRLLVL.

The chain recombines TRBV7-3 with TRBJ2-2, with D uncertain. Trimming stripped 3 bases from V and 7 bases from J, with 6 bases between. Germline V gene data show CDR1 as SGHTA and CDR2 as FQGTGA. This CDR3 has 12 residues. The CDR3 DNA sequence: TGTGCCAGCAGCTTGGGCCACGGGGAGCTGTTTTTT. Protein sequence: CASSLGHGELFF.

The CDR3: CASSANRDSSYEQYF. The CDR3 coding sequence is TGTGCCAGCAGCGCAAACCGGGACAGTTCCTACGAGCAGTACTTC. V is TRBV5-4 and J is TRBJ2-7; 7 bases line up with TRBD1. J lost 1 base, V lost 4 bases, and 8 bases had no gene match. The germline V gene encodes CDR1 SGHNT and CDR2 YYREEE (reference sequence). The CDR3 contains 15 residues.

The rearrangement uses TRBV6-4 and TRBJ1-5; 10 bases agree with TRBD1. The junction had 20 bases not matched to a gene; V was cut back by 10 bases and J by 2 bases. Per the germline V gene, CDR1 is MRHNA and CDR2 is SNTAGT. The CDR3 length is 19 residues. The CDR3 loop is CAIKGSSGQGPGGNQPQHF. For the CDR3, the DNA is TGTGCCATCAAAGGGTCCTCGGGACAGGGGCCCGGGGGCAATCAGCCCCAGCATTTT.

The chain employs TRBV14 and TRBJ1-3; D not certain. Germline loops: CDR1 SGHDN, CDR2 FVKESK. V shed 0 bases and J shed 3 bases, with 15 bases lying between them. The CDR3 has 17 residues. The CDR3 reads CASSQDPRSRGGNTIYF. Here the CDR3 DNA reads TGTGCCAGCAGCCAAGATCCACGGAGTCGGGGTGGAAACACCATATATTTT. Together with reference TRBV14 and TRBJ1-3, the CDR3 gives the full variable domain: EAGVTQFPSHSVIEKGQTVTLRCDPISGHDNLYWYRRVMGKEIKFLLHFVKESKQDESGMPNNRFLAERTGGTYSTLKVQPAELEDSGVYFCASSQDPRSRGGNTIYFGEGSWLTVV.

This sequence joins TRBV27 and TRBJ1-5, with 8 bases matching TRBD1. The CDR3 loop spans 16 amino acids. Germline loops: CDR1 MNHEY, CDR2 SMNVEV (reference sequence). The V gene end was trimmed by 5 bases and the J gene end by 6 bases; junction bases not matched to a gene: 12. The DNA of the CDR3 is TGTGCCAGCAGTAAACCCCAGGGGGCGTCTGGTCAGCCCCAGCATTTT. Protein product: CASSKPQGASGQPQHF.

This clone appeared a single time. V and J are TRBV11-2 and TRBJ2-1; possible D gene TRBD1, 5 bases. Deletions cut 6 bases from V and 0 bases from J, with 9 bases between. Germline CDR1 SGHAT, CDR2 FQNNGV. The CDR3 covers 14 residues. The CDR3 DNA is TGTGCCAGCAGTGGGGCAGACTCCTACAATGAGCAGTTCTTC. This translates into CASSGADSYNEQFF.

The chain has TRBV4-3 and TRBJ2-2, with a weak D call TRBD2 (7 bases). Trimming took off 3 bases at V and 6 bases at J, with 14 bases between the two ends. This CDR3 is 15 amino acids long. Germline V gene sequence: CDR1 LGHNA, CDR2 YSLEER. The CDR3 sequence: CASSHRQGRAGELFF. CDR3 coding DNA: TGCGCCAGCAGCCACCGGCAGGGGAGGGCCGGGGAGCTGTTTTTT.